This entry lists 26 T cell receptor beta chains sequenced from one sample in a study of T cell repertoires in cytomegalovirus infection. These receptors lack a known antigen. TCRdb recomputed calls from the reads with MiXCR, one row per CDR3 protein. The sample has about 110,000 distinct CDR3 sequences, 30% to 35% seen once. Sequences were derived from CD8+ T cells from cultured PBMCs, sampled from culture after CMV antigen stimulation. These receptors were collected from a human donor in good health (CMV status not recorded). Some clones in this sample may be carry-over from other donors' samples.

This rearrangement joins TRBV7-2 to TRBJ2-7, with 7 bases aligning to TRBD1. Trimming at V came to 2 bases and at J to 4 bases, leaving 8 bases not matched to a gene. CDR3 length: 15 amino acids. Germline V gene data show CDR1 as SGHTA and CDR2 as FQGNSA. The CDR3 nucleotides read TGTGCCAGCAGCTTATCCGACTACAGGGGTTACGAGCAGTACTTC. Translating gives CASSLSDYRGYEQYF. Variable domain in full (rest from reference TRBV7-2 and TRBJ2-7): GAGVSQSPSNKVTEKGKDVELRCDPISGHTALYWYRQSLGQGLEFLIYFQGNSAPDKSGLPSDRFSAERTGGSVSTLTIQRTQQEDSAVYLCASSLSDYRGYEQYFGPGTRLTVT.

This clonotype has only a few counts. The V call is TRBV27, the J call TRBJ2-2; tentatively, D is TRBD1 or TRBD2 (5 bases each). CDR1 MNHEY and CDR2 SMNVEV come from the germline V gene (reference sequence). The CDR3 covers 14 residues. V was shortened by 4 bases and J by 7 bases, with 13 bases between the two germline ends. The CDR3, as DNA: TGTGCCAGCAGTTATCGCCCGAGGGGCGGGGAGCTGTTTTTT. It codes for CASSYRPRGGELFF.

At least ten counts were recorded for this clonotype. The V call is TRBV7-6, the J call TRBJ2-2; D remains ambiguous. The length of the CDR3 is 14 residues. Trimming pared 6 bases from V and 2 bases from J, leaving 10 bases between. The germline gives CDR1 SGHVS, CDR2 FNYEAQ. The chain's CDR3 is CASSLELNTGELFF. The CDR3 DNA is TGTGCCAGCAGTCTAGAACTAAACACCGGGGAGCTGTTTTTT.

There are many counts of this clonotype. The chain uses TRBV7-2 and TRBJ1-1; D unresolved. Trimming left V 6 bases short and J 9 bases short, with 14 bases between. The CDR3 runs to 12 residues. Germline V gives CDR1 SGHTA, CDR2 FQGNSA. In nucleotides, the CDR3 is TGTGCCAGCAGAGACACTAAGGAAAAAGCTTTCTTT. Protein product: CASRDTKEKAFF.

This chain connects TRBV19 to TRBJ2-7, with unresolved D. V lost 6 bases, J lost 3 bases, and 12 bases lay in between. Looked up from germline, CDR1 is LNHDA and CDR2 is SQIVND (reference sequence). This CDR3 contains 13 residues. CDR3 sequence (DNA): TGTGCCAGTAGCGCCGGACGGTACTACGAGCAGTACTTC. Its translation is CASSAGRYYEQYF.

This clonotype was observed at least ten times. The V call is TRBV6-5, the J call TRBJ1-3; D call uncertain. Trimming cost V 0 bases and J 0 bases, with 15 bases left between them. Germline CDR1 is MNHEY and CDR2 is SVGAGI. The CDR3 has 18 amino acids. CDR3 nucleotides: TGTGCCAGCAGTTACTCAAGGTCCCAGGAACACTCTGGAAACACCATATATTTT. Translating it yields CASSYSRSQEHSGNTIYF.

This clonotype was counted at least ten times. CDR3 nucleotide sequence: TGTGCCAGCAGCCAAGCCGTGACTGAGCAGTTCTTC. Protein: CASSQAVTEQFF. The chain combines TRBV3-1 with TRBJ2-1; D not certain. Trimming cost V 1 base and J 9 bases, with 7 bases left between them. In germline, CDR1 is LGHDT, CDR2 YNNKEL (reference sequence). The CDR3 covers 12 residues.

The V and J genes are TRBV5-8 and TRBJ2-5; D is undetermined. V gave up 6 bases and J gave up 3 bases, with 12 bases separating them. CDR1 and CDR2 (germline): SGHTS, YDEGEE. The CDR3 is 13 amino acids. CDR3 protein: CASILSREETQYF. The CDR3 DNA follows: TGTGCCAGCATCCTTAGCCGGGAAGAGACCCAGTACTTC.

J is TRBJ2-7 and V is TRBV4-2; 10 nucleotides align to TRBD1. The CDR3 extends over 13 amino acids. CDR1 and CDR2 (germline): LGHNA, YNFKEQ. The trim removed 3 bases at V and 5 bases at J, leaving 1 base unmatched. The CDR3 DNA is TGTGCCAGCAGCCATGGGACAGGGGACGAGCAGTACTTC. This sequence encodes CASSHGTGDEQYF.

The rearrangement joins TRBV20-1 to TRBJ1-1; D unresolved. With 0 bases removed from V and 6 bases from J, the gap between germline ends came to 14 bases. The CDR3 length is 14 residues. Germline assignment: CDR1 DFQATT and CDR2 SNEGSKA (reference sequence). Here the CDR3 DNA reads TGCAGTGCTAGAGACGGAGGAGAGGTATCTGAAGCTTTCTTT. This gives the protein CSARDGGEVSEAFF.

This clonotype was seen at least ten times. CDR3 sequence (DNA): TGTGCCAGCAGCCTTGGGGACGAGCAGTACTTC. Translating gives CASSLGDEQYF. The V gene is TRBV7-2, the J gene TRBJ2-7; D ambiguous. The CDR3 runs 11 residues. Germline V gene lookup returns CDR1 SGHTA and CDR2 FQGNSA. The V end lost 5 bases, the J end lost 5 bases, and 7 bases lay between the germline ends.

This chain uses TRBV20-1 with TRBJ2-7, with TRBD2 matching 10 bases. The CDR3 runs 13 residues. Germline V lookup: CDR1 DFQATT, CDR2 SNEGSKA (reference sequence). Trimming cost V 0 bases and J 6 bases; bases outside gene matches: 2. CDR3 DNA: TGCAGTGCTAGAGACCCTAGCGGGAGCGAGCAGTACTTC. Translation gives CSARDPSGSEQYF.

CDR3 residues: CASSQDPDGAFGGYTF. CDR3 nucleotide sequence: TGTGCCAGCAGCCAGGATCCGGACGGCGCCTTTGGGGGCTACACCTTC. This sequence joins TRBV4-2 and TRBJ1-2; no clear D gene. Trimming removed 3 bases at V and 8 bases at J, with 22 bases between. There are 16 residues in the CDR3. Germline values: CDR1 LGHNA, CDR2 YNFKEQ.

CDR3 in amino acids: CASSSPGQNNEQFF. CDR3 nucleotides: TGTGCCAGCAGTTCCCCGGGACAGAACAATGAGCAGTTCTTC. This chain uses TRBV27 with TRBJ2-1; 7 nucleotides align to TRBD1. CDR3 size: 14 residues. Germline CDR1 MNHEY, CDR2 SMNVEV (reference sequence). V was clipped by 4 bases and J by 5 bases; unmatched bases: 5.

This chain uses TRBV20-1 with TRBJ2-7; 11 bases are shared with TRBD1. V dropped 4 bases and J dropped 9; count of bases not matched to a gene: 11. This CDR3 has 14 amino acids. CDR1 is DFQATT, CDR2 SNEGSKA, per germline (reference sequence). The CDR3 loop reads CSATRDRGGHLQYF. The CDR3 nucleotides read TGCAGTGCTACCCGGGACAGGGGGGGTCACCTGCAGTACTTC.

The V call is TRBV2, the J call TRBJ2-2; 11 nucleotides match TRBD1. Trimming cost V 4 bases and J 4 bases; bases outside gene matches: 5. The CDR3 loop spans 16 amino acids. Germline loops: CDR1 SNHLY, CDR2 FYNNEI. CDR3 in amino acids: CASSVRGTGGTGELFF. CDR3 DNA sequence: TGTGCCAGCAGTGTCCGTGGGACAGGGGGCACCGGGGAGCTGTTTTTT.

This clonotype turned up a few times. The chain employs TRBV28 and TRBJ2-7; 10 bases fit TRBD1. Unmatched junction bases numbered 14, after V lost 5 bases and J lost 7 bases. The V gene's germline CDR1 is MDHEN and CDR2 SYDVKM. The CDR3 contains 16 residues. The CDR3 spells CASSTLNRQGAGEQYF. Written as DNA, the CDR3 is TGTGCCAGCAGTACTCTAAACCGACAGGGGGCGGGGGAGCAGTACTTC.

CDR3 sequence: CASSLNDNQPQHF. The CDR3 DNA reads as TGTGCCAGCAGTCTCAACGATAATCAGCCCCAGCATTTT. The V call is TRBV2, the J call TRBJ1-5; D gene unclear. The CDR3 consists of 13 residues. Germline V gives CDR1 SNHLY, CDR2 FYNNEI. Trimming left V 5 bases short and J 4 bases short, with 9 bases between.

This clonotype has more than one count but fewer than ten. V gene TRBV7-8 combines with J gene TRBJ2-7; 8 nucleotides match TRBD2. Germline CDR1 and CDR2: SGHVS and FQNEAQ. The CDR3 sequence is 12 residues long. Trimming removed 4 bases from V and 12 bases from J; junction bases left unmatched: 8. CDR3 protein: CASSSGGGILYF. The CDR3 region has the DNA TGTGCCAGCAGCTCGGGGGGGGGGATTCTGTACTTC.

This clonotype showed up just a few times. The rearrangement joins TRBV5-5 to TRBJ2-7, with TRBD1 matching over 7 bases. With 6 bases clipped from V and 1 base from J, the junction kept 4 bases outside the gene matches. The CDR3 sequence is 13 residues long. Germline-derived CDR1 and CDR2 are SGHKS and YYEKEE (reference sequence). DNA of the CDR3: TGTGCCAGCATGACAGGGATGTCCTACGAGCAGTACTTC. This encodes CASMTGMSYEQYF.

This clonotype has only a few counts. This sequence joins TRBV28 and TRBJ1-6, with D unresolved. The ends were cut back, 7 bases at V and 2 bases at J, with 12 bases in the middle. The CDR3 has 15 residues. Looked up from germline, CDR1 is MDHEN and CDR2 is SYDVKM. Written as DNA, the CDR3 is TGTGCCAGCAAGGATCGTCTCCCCTATAATTCACCCCTCCACTTT. It codes for CASKDRLPYNSPLHF.

The chain has TRBV13 and TRBJ2-7, with D hard to call. Germline-derived CDR1 and CDR2 are PRHDT and FYEKMQ (reference sequence). V was trimmed by 5 bases and J by 2 bases, leaving 16 bases between them. The CDR3 is 15 amino acids. The CDR3 DNA reads as TGTGCCAGCAGCGACCGGGCATCCCACCCCTACGAGCAGTACTTC. This translates into CASSDRASHPYEQYF.

The chain employs TRBV12-5 and TRBJ1-1, with TRBD1 as a possible D gene (6 bases). This CDR3 has 17 residues. Per the germline V gene, CDR1 is LGHNT and CDR2 is FRNRAP. Trimming cost V 3 bases and J 0 bases, with 17 bases left between them. This CDR3 reads CASGFDVGGPLNTEAFF. CDR3 in DNA: TGTGCTAGTGGTTTCGATGTCGGGGGGCCTTTGAACACTGAAGCTTTCTTT. Complete variable domain (other parts from reference TRBV12-5 and TRBJ1-1): DARVTQTPRHKVTEMGQEVTMRCQPILGHNTVFWYRQTMMQGLELLAYFRNRAPLDDSGMPKDRFSAEMPDATLATLKIQPSEPRDSAVYFCASGFDVGGPLNTEAFFGQGTRLTVV.

The chain is built from TRBV4-1 and TRBJ2-7; 7 nucleotides agree with TRBD1. CDR1 and CDR2 from the germline V gene are MGHRA and YSYEKL. The V segment lost 4 bases and the J segment 3 bases; nucleotides outside the gene matches: 6. The CDR3 runs 14 residues. CDR3 nucleotides: TGCGCCAGCAGCCCCGGGACAGCATACTACGAGCAGTACTTC. Its protein product is CASSPGTAYYEQYF.

V gene TRBV11-1 combines with J gene TRBJ1-1, with D possibly matching TRBD1 (6 bases). The CDR3 has 16 amino acids. Deletions cut 8 bases from V and 3 bases from J, with 22 bases between. The V gene's germline CDR1 is SGHAT and CDR2 FQDESV (reference sequence). In nucleotides, the CDR3 is TGTGCCAGCTCGATATCACCAGGGGAAAGGGACACTGAAGCTTTCTTT. It encodes CASSISPGERDTEAFF. Combining the CDR3 with reference TRBV11-1 and TRBJ1-1 gives the whole variable domain EAEVAQSPRYKITEKSQAVAFWCDPISGHATLYWYRQILGQGPELLVQFQDESVVDDSQLPKDRFSAERLKGVDSTLKIQPAELGDSAMYLCASSISPGERDTEAFFGQGTRLTVV.

The rearrangement links TRBV18 to TRBJ2-6; the match to TRBD1 covers 9 bases. This CDR3 has 16 residues. Looked up from germline, CDR1 is KGHSH and CDR2 is LQKENI. The J segment lost 2 bases and the V segment lost 8 bases, leaving 7 bases of the junction unmatched. The CDR3 reads CASRGQGHTGANVLTF. The CDR3 coding sequence is TGTGCCAGCCGGGGACAGGGCCACACTGGGGCCAACGTCCTGACTTTC.